Following are 6 T cell receptor beta chains from one sample sequenced in a study of T cell responses to AZD1222 COVID-19 vaccine. Using immunoSEQ multiplex PCR, the repertoire was profiled, and TCRdb retains in-frame clones only, with some absent. The sample lists some 74,000 clones; 87% were seen once. Here the sequenced sample was peripheral blood, taken 28 days after the second AZD1222 dose. These receptors were collected from an adult who received the AZD1222 COVID-19 vaccine.

This clone appeared a single time. The chain has TRBV6-4 and TRBJ2-2; 9 nucleotides align to TRBD1. This CDR3 spans 14 amino acids. Losses at the gene ends were 3 bases for V and 6 bases for J; bases not matched to a gene: 2. The germline gives CDR1 MRHNA, CDR2 SNTAGT. The CDR3 loop is CASSETGGAGELFF. The CDR3 nucleotides are TGTGCCAGCAGTGAGACAGGGGGTGCCGGGGAGCTGTTTTTT.

This clone was seen only a few times. The gene calls are TRBV9 and TRBJ1-1; a weak D match, TRBD1 (5 bases). CDR1 and CDR2 from the germline V gene are SGDLS and YYNGEE. The CDR3 is made up of 15 amino acids. Trimming removed 4 bases at V and 1 base at J, with 14 bases between. The chain's CDR3 is CASSPMAGTNTEAFF. CDR3 nucleotides: TGTGCCAGCAGCCCCATGGCGGGGACGAACACTGAAGCTTTCTTT.

The chain has TRBV6-6 and TRBJ2-7; D tentatively reads TRBD1 or TRBD2 (5 bases each). Trimming stripped 6 bases from V and 2 bases from J, with 23 bases between. The CDR3 runs to 17 residues. Germline V gene lookup returns CDR1 MNHNY and CDR2 SVGAGI (reference sequence). CDR3 DNA: TGTGCCAGCAGCCGAGGGACGACAGCTTCTTATACCTACGAGCAGTACTTC. Translating gives CASSRGTTASYTYEQYF.

V and J are TRBV7-9 and TRBJ2-5; D is ambiguous. Germline V gene lookup returns CDR1 SEHNR and CDR2 FQNEAQ (reference sequence). Trimming left V 1 base short and J 4 bases short, with 13 bases between. The CDR3 covers 15 residues. The CDR3 loop is CASSLEVRTLETQYF. For the CDR3, the DNA is TGTGCCAGCAGCTTAGAAGTTCGGACCCTAGAGACCCAGTACTTC.

This chain joins TRBV5-1 and TRBJ1-5; 7 positions match TRBD1. V was pared by 2 bases and J by 5 bases, with 13 bases of the junction left unmatched. Per germline, CDR1 SGHRS and CDR2 YFSETQ. The CDR3 totals 17 residues. CDR3 protein: CASSLERPTGTDQPQHF. CDR3 in DNA: TGCGCCAGCAGCTTAGAAAGGCCCACCGGGACAGATCAGCCCCAGCATTTT.

In this sample, this clone turned up a few times. The chain carries TRBV11-2 and TRBJ2-3; perhaps TRBD2 as D (6 bases). V was trimmed by 0 bases and J by 5 bases, leaving 15 bases between them. Germline assignment: CDR1 SGHAT and CDR2 FQNNGV. This CDR3 is built from 16 residues. The CDR3 here is CASSLDDGSFKDTQYF. DNA of the CDR3: TGTGCCAGCAGCTTAGATGACGGGAGCTTCAAAGATACGCAGTATTTT.